These 28 T cell receptor beta chains were sequenced from one sample in a study of early T cells in non-severe SARS-CoV-2 infection (dated by TCRdb to about 2021). The protocol used for the library was 5' RACE. The sequencer was a NextSeq 500. TCRdb trimmed the raw reads at Q25, called clones with MiXCR and kept productive beta chains. Every entry covers one CDR3 protein and lists the most common genes and DNA from its rows. This sample lists 88,000 or so distinct CDR3 sequences; 15% were detected once. Clones ranked in the top ten supply approximately 6% of the sample. Sequencing used whole blood. The receptors here all came from an adult who was a healthcare worker with PCR-confirmed SARS-CoV-2 infection or an uninfected control (not recorded which).

This clonotype was seen repeatedly, ten times or more. J is TRBJ2-5 and V is TRBV14; D is unclear. Trimming removed 2 bases from V and 1 base from J, with 5 bases in between. The CDR3 runs to 13 residues. The germline CDR1 and CDR2 sequences are SGHDN and FVKESK. The CDR3 sequence: CASSQFSQETQYF. The CDR3 DNA sequence: TGTGCCAGCAGCCAATTCAGCCAAGAGACCCAGTACTTC. Filled out from reference TRBV14 and TRBJ2-5, the complete variable domain reads EAGVTQFPSHSVIEKGQTVTLRCDPISGHDNLYWYRRVMGKEIKFLLHFVKESKQDESGMPNNRFLAERTGGTYSTLKVQPAELEDSGVYFCASSQFSQETQYFGPGTRLLVL.

This clonotype was seen many times. The chain couples TRBV27 to TRBJ2-1, with 10 bases identical to TRBD2. Germline assignment: CDR1 MNHEY and CDR2 SMNVEV (reference sequence). The CDR3 covers 15 residues. The junction had 8 bases not matched to a gene; V was cut back by 4 bases and J by 8 bases. The CDR3 region has the DNA TGTGCCAGCAGTTCCGGGACTAGCGTTGCGGATGAGCAGTTCTTC. Protein sequence: CASSSGTSVADEQFF.

The CDR3 bases are TGCAGTGCTAGAGAGACTCCGGCCGGGGAGCTGTTTTTT. Amino acids: CSARETPAGELFF. The chain joins TRBV20-1 to TRBJ2-2; D is unclear. The CDR3 runs 13 residues. The V gene lost 0 bases and the J gene lost 6 bases, with 8 bases spanning the gap. Germline V gene lookup returns CDR1 DFQATT and CDR2 SNEGSKA (reference sequence).

The V call is TRBV28, the J call TRBJ1-4, with a possible D match to TRBD1 (5 bases). Per the germline V gene, CDR1 is MDHEN and CDR2 is SYDVKM. There are 12 residues in the CDR3. Trimming shortened V by 8 bases and J by 8 bases, and 12 bases separated the two germline ends. The chain's CDR3 is CASHSRDEKLFF. In DNA form, the CDR3 reads TGTGCCAGCCATTCCAGGGACGAAAAACTGTTTTTT.

In nucleotides, the CDR3 is TGCAGTGCTAAGAACCTGAACACCTACGAGCAGTACTTC. Its translation: CSAKNLNTYEQYF. The rearrangement joins TRBV20-1 to TRBJ2-7; D gene ambiguous. Germline CDR1 is DFQATT and CDR2 is SNEGSKA (reference sequence). The V gene lost 4 bases and the J gene lost 2 bases, with 12 bases spanning the gap. This CDR3 comprises 13 residues.

The CDR3 DNA is TGCGCCAGCAGCCAAGGTGGGACAGGGACCTACGAGCAGTACTTC. Residues: CASSQGGTGTYEQYF. The chain combines TRBV4-3 with TRBJ2-7; 9 bases line up with TRBD1. The germline gives CDR1 LGHNA, CDR2 YSLEER. V shed 1 base, J shed 2 bases, and the junction held 3 bases outside the gene matches. The CDR3 loop spans 15 amino acids.

This clonotype was detected many times. The chain employs TRBV20-1 and TRBJ1-1; D is undetermined. Germline V lookup: CDR1 DFQATT, CDR2 SNEGSKA (reference sequence). The V gene lost 1 base and the J gene lost 3 bases, with 6 bases spanning the gap. The CDR3 runs 12 residues. Here the CDR3 reads CSARVTDTEAFF. CDR3 nucleotide sequence: TGCAGTGCTAGAGTGACGGACACTGAAGCTTTCTTT.

V and J are TRBV28 and TRBJ2-7, with D perhaps matching TRBD1 or TRBD2 (5 bases each). The CDR3 extends over 13 amino acids. In germline, CDR1 is MDHEN, CDR2 SYDVKM. Trimming cost V 10 bases and J 2 bases, with 15 bases left between them. CDR3 sequence reads: CATMGDPTYEQYF. As DNA, the CDR3 is TGTGCCACAATGGGGGACCCAACCTACGAGCAGTACTTC.

This clonotype was counted at least ten times. The chain joins TRBV28 to TRBJ2-3; no clear D gene. The CDR3 contains 16 residues. Per germline, CDR1 MDHEN and CDR2 SYDVKM. Trimming left V 5 bases short and J 0 bases short, with 15 bases between. The CDR3, as DNA: TGTGCCAGCAGTCTCGGGCCGACTTCTAGCACAGATACGCAGTATTTT. Residues: CASSLGPTSSTDTQYF. Looking up the rest from reference TRBV28 and TRBJ2-3 gives the full variable domain: DVKVTQSSRYLVKRTGEKVFLECVQDMDHENMFWYRQDPGLGLRLIYFSYDVKMKEKGDIPEGYSVSREKKERFSLILESASTNQTSMYLCASSLGPTSSTDTQYFGPGTRLTVL.

CDR3 protein: CASSTTASSSYEQYF. CDR3 coding DNA: TGTGCCAGCAGTACCACAGCCTCCAGCTCCTACGAGCAGTACTTC. The chain couples TRBV12-3 or TRBV12-4 to TRBJ2-7; no clear D. This CDR3 is built from 15 residues. The V end was cut by 5 bases, the J end by 0 bases, with 14 bases between.

There are a few counts of this clonotype. CDR3 nucleotide sequence: TGTGCCAGCAGTTTGGGGGGGAAGCAGTTCTTC. It specifies CASSLGGKQFF. This sequence joins TRBV28 and TRBJ2-1, with 7 nucleotides matching TRBD2. CDR1 is MDHEN and CDR2 is SYDVKM in the germline V gene. The CDR3 is 11 amino acids. V was pared by 3 bases and J by 11 bases, with 1 base of the junction left unmatched.

This clonotype was picked up a small number of times. V usage is TRBV28 and J usage is TRBJ1-1; D uncertain. The germline CDR1 and CDR2 sequences are MDHEN and SYDVKM. The CDR3 consists of 13 residues. With 7 bases removed from V and 6 bases from J, the gap between germline ends came to 15 bases. CDR3 DNA: TGTGCCAGCACTCCCTACGATGGCTCTGAAGCTTTCTTT. It is translated as CASTPYDGSEAFF.

This clonotype was seen at least ten times. The gene calls are TRBV28 and TRBJ1-1; 8 nucleotides agree with TRBD1. The J segment lost 1 base and the V segment lost 5 bases, leaving 3 bases of the junction unmatched. Per germline, CDR1 MDHEN and CDR2 SYDVKM. This CDR3 has 14 amino acids. CDR3 residues: CASSRTGGNTEAFF. CDR3 coding DNA: TGTGCCAGCAGTCGAACAGGGGGGAACACTGAAGCTTTCTTT.

This clonotype was counted between two and nine times. The chain carries TRBV5-5 and TRBJ2-1; possible D gene TRBD2, 7 bases. Trimming stripped 4 bases from V and 13 bases from J, with 30 bases between. Germline lookup yields CDR1 SGHKS and CDR2 YYEKEE (reference sequence). The CDR3 spans 17 residues. For the CDR3, the DNA is TGTGCCAGCAGCGTTGAGGGCGGGGGCTTAGCGGGCACTGGTCAGTTCTTC. Amino acid sequence: CASSVEGGGLAGTGQFF.

The rearrangement links TRBV30 to TRBJ2-7; perhaps TRBD1 as D (5 bases). This CDR3 contains 12 residues. V lost 2 bases and J 5 bases, leaving 10 bases between the germline ends. Germline V gives CDR1 GTSNPN, CDR2 SVGIG (reference sequence). CDR3 nucleotide sequence: TGTGCCTGGAGTTCAGGGTCCAACGAGCAGTACTTC. It is translated as CAWSSGSNEQYF.

Many counts were recorded for this clonotype. The chain uses TRBV7-8 and TRBJ2-3; TRBD2 matches 7 bases. Trimming cost V 0 bases and J 1 base; bases outside gene matches: 19. Germline V CDR1 and CDR2: SGHVS, FQNEAQ. This CDR3 region has 21 residues. The CDR3 reads CASSLASTYLSYAGGTDTQYF. CDR3 coding DNA: TGTGCCAGCAGCTTAGCCTCAACTTACTTATCCTATGCGGGAGGCACAGATACGCAGTATTTT.

This chain uses TRBV2 with TRBJ2-1, with D perhaps TRBD1 or TRBD2 (6 bases each). CDR3 length: 14 residues. The germline gives CDR1 SNHLY, CDR2 FYNNEI. The V and J ends lost 7 bases and 15 bases respectively, with 25 bases between them. The CDR3 loop reads CASIPGTRTSGSFF. The CDR3 nucleotides are TGTGCCAGCATTCCCGGGACACGGACAAGCGGGTCGTTCTTC.

The chain carries TRBV5-1 and TRBJ2-5, with a possible D match to TRBD1 (5 bases). The CDR3 extends over 14 amino acids. The V end lost 3 bases, the J end lost 5 bases, and 14 bases lay between the germline ends. CDR1 and CDR2 from the germline V gene are SGHRS and YFSETQ. CDR3: CASSSAVRVETQYF. CDR3 nucleotides: TGCGCCAGCAGCTCGGCCGTCAGGGTGGAGACCCAGTACTTC.

This chain uses TRBV7-9 with TRBJ2-1; D unclear. Germline V gene data show CDR1 as SEHNR and CDR2 as FQNEAQ (reference sequence). V lost 0 bases, J lost 10 bases, and 22 bases lay in between. The length of the CDR3 is 17 residues. CDR3: CASSLAVIRTDLMEQFF. For the CDR3, the DNA is TGTGCCAGCAGCTTAGCGGTAATTAGGACCGATCTTATGGAGCAGTTCTTC.

J is TRBJ1-1 and V is TRBV3-1; D gene ambiguous. The CDR3 runs 13 residues. The V gene lost 3 bases and the J gene lost 1 base, with 6 bases spanning the gap. Germline V CDR1 and CDR2: LGHDT, YNNKEL (reference sequence). CDR3 DNA: TGTGCCAGCAGCCACCCAGAGAACACTGAAGCTTTCTTT. It translates to CASSHPENTEAFF.

This clonotype was seen a handful of times. The V and J genes are TRBV6-6 and TRBJ1-5; possible D gene TRBD1, 6 bases. Trimming removed 4 bases from V and 7 bases from J, with 17 bases in between. The V gene's germline CDR1 is MNHNY and CDR2 SVGAGI (reference sequence). The CDR3 consists of 15 residues. The chain's CDR3 is CASSFGGTGRQPQHF. The CDR3 coding sequence is TGTGCCAGCAGTTTCGGGGGCACAGGGAGGCAGCCCCAGCATTTT.

This chain uses TRBV28 with TRBJ2-7; D not resolved. The V gene's germline CDR1 is MDHEN and CDR2 SYDVKM. V was trimmed by 2 bases and J by 6 bases, leaving 8 bases between them. The CDR3 sequence is 12 residues long. CDR3: CASSLGSSEQYF. The CDR3 DNA is TGTGCCAGCAGTTTAGGATCTAGCGAGCAGTACTTC.

The chain joins TRBV5-3 to TRBJ2-2; no clear D. TRBV5-3 has ORF status, its function being uncertain. Trimming pared 5 bases from V and 5 bases from J, leaving 10 bases between. The CDR3 extends over 13 amino acids. CDR3 nucleotide sequence: TGTGCCAGAAGACGCAATCGGACCGGGGAGCTGTTTTTT. This codes for CARRRNRTGELFF.

This clonotype was detected only a few times. V usage is TRBV25-1 and J usage is TRBJ2-7; 12 nucleotides agree with TRBD2. Trimming cost V 5 bases and J 0 bases; bases outside gene matches: 17. The CDR3 is 20 amino acids. Germline CDR1 MGHDK, CDR2 SYGVNS. CDR3 coding DNA: TGTGCCAGCAGTTCTCAAGGGGGCGGACTAGCGGGATTGCGCTCCTACGAGCAGTACTTC. Protein product: CASSSQGGGLAGLRSYEQYF.

The chain has TRBV6-6 and TRBJ2-5; the match to TRBD2 covers 8 bases. The V gene's germline CDR1 is MNHNY and CDR2 SVGAGI (reference sequence). Trimming took 6 bases from V and 5 from J; bases not matched to a gene: 11. CDR3 length: 15 amino acids. CDR3 nucleotides: TGTGCCAGCAGAAGTCCGGGACTAGGGTCGGAGACCCAGTACTTC. This codes for CASRSPGLGSETQYF.

The chain links TRBV6-5 to TRBJ2-1, with TRBD1 as a possible D gene (6 bases). The CDR3 runs to 15 residues. Germline V lookup: CDR1 MNHEY, CDR2 SVGAGI. V lost 4 bases and J lost 4, with 14 bases in between. CDR3 loop: CASSSSGAGYNEQFF. The CDR3 DNA reads TGTGCCAGCAGTTCCTCAGGGGCGGGTTACAATGAGCAGTTCTTC.

The chain is built from TRBV29-1 and TRBJ1-1; D unresolved. Germline lookup yields CDR1 SQVTM and CDR2 ANQGSEA. V was cut by 4 bases and J by 6 bases, with 6 bases left in between. The CDR3 consists of 10 residues. CDR3 in amino acids: CSVGRAEAFF. CDR3 bases: TGCAGCGTTGGACGGGCTGAAGCTTTCTTT.

This sequence joins TRBV7-8 and TRBJ2-3; TRBD2 aligns across 8 bases. CDR1 is SGHVS and CDR2 is FQNEAQ in the germline V gene. The J segment lost 8 bases and the V segment lost 6 bases, leaving 19 bases of the junction unmatched. This CDR3 has 17 residues. The CDR3 region has the DNA TGTGCCAGCAGTCGAACGGGCCGGGGACTAGGGTTCCGTACGCAGTATTTT. Protein: CASSRTGRGLGFRTQYF.